This T cell receptor (beta chain) originates from a study of shared clonotypes between healthy human individuals. This CDR3 contains 14 residues. The V and J ends lost 2 bases and 8 bases respectively, with 13 bases between them. Germline-derived CDR1 and CDR2 are GTSNPN and SVGIG (reference sequence). Each replicate PCR on the sorted subsets used about 220 ng DNA (roughly 30,000 T cell genomes). Assay: immunoSEQ multiplex PCR; the TCRdb copy retains only in-frame clones and omits some. The sample has approximately 1.9 million clones; around 93% are singletons. Terminally differentiated effector memory CD45RA+ cells were excluded from the naive CD8 cells, which were CD45RO-negative and positively selected for CCR7. Notes on this clone: Antigen specificity is unknown.

Whole-study results and caveats: In contrast to clonotypes shared by all four donors, non-shared clonotypes had lower generation probabilities.

The TCR sequence derives from a man aged 18 to 35 in good health. Some clones in this sample may be carry-over from other donors' samples. Sequenced input: naive CD8+ T cells from PBMCs. This chain connects TRBV30 to TRBJ1-6; D is unresolved. CDR3 in amino acids: CAWSQAAGYSPLHF. DNA for the CDR3: TGTGCCTGGAGTCAGGCAGCCGGCTATTCACCCCTCCACTTT.